This TCR beta chain was found in a study of cytomegalovirus exposure and HLA in healthy donors. This clone has just a few counts. Its antigen is undetermined. It was healthy bone marrow donors who served as donors. Notes on the study in general: As a later analysis showed, a missense DCLRE1C variant was linked to trimming of TCR beta V- and J-genes.

Both 60 Vbeta primers and 13 Jbeta primers went into the PCR. Here immunoSEQ multiplex PCR was the method, and the copy in TCRdb shows in-frame clones only, minus some. Among 80,000 to 130,000 clones listed, 84% were seen once. Per the germline V gene, CDR1 is SGHRS and CDR2 is YFSETQ. This CDR3 is 14 amino acids long. Trimming cost V 4 bases and J 1 base; bases outside gene matches: 4. The V gene is TRBV5-1, the J gene TRBJ1-1, with 7 bases aligning to TRBD1. This receptor was identified in a woman aged 18-35 years in good health and CMV-seronegative. Sequenced sample: PBMCs. The CDR3, as DNA: TGCGCCAGCAGCGGGAGGACAGGGAACACTGAAGCTTTCTTT. Its translation: CASSGRTGNTEAFF.